The 3 T cell receptor beta chains presented below share a single source sample, sequenced in a study of blood T cell repertoires in COVID-19. Only in-frame clones appear in the TCRdb table, and some are missing; sequencing was by immunoSEQ multiplex PCR. The table has 160,000 or so clones, about four fifths seen once; the top ten hold over 10%. Sequenced: peripheral blood. The source of these receptors is a man between 65 and 85 years old who had recovered from COVID-19.

The V and J genes are TRBV5-8 and TRBJ1-2; D may be TRBD1 (6 bases). V lost 2 bases and J lost 2, with 7 bases in between. The V gene's germline CDR1 is SGHTS and CDR2 YDEGEE. CDR3 size: 13 residues. CDR3 DNA sequence: TGTGCCAGCAGCTTCGACAGGAACTATGGCTACACCTTC. Its protein is CASSFDRNYGYTF.

V gene TRBV24-1 combines with J gene TRBJ1-2; the D is unclear. The CDR3 loop spans 14 amino acids. V dropped 4 bases and J dropped 0 bases, with 8 bases sitting between them. CDR1 KGHDR and CDR2 SFDVKD come from the germline V gene. The CDR3 region is CATSDSTANYGYTF. The CDR3 bases are TGTGCCACCAGTGACTCCACAGCTAACTATGGCTACACCTTC.

This chain links TRBV6-5 with TRBJ1-6; no reliable D call. V gave up 5 bases and J gave up 8 bases, with 10 bases separating them. Germline values: CDR1 MNHEY, CDR2 SVGAGI. The CDR3 loop spans 13 amino acids. CDR3 DNA: TGTGCCAGCAGTCACCTATTGGATTCACCCCTCCACTTT. This sequence encodes CASSHLLDSPLHF.